The present entry profiles one T cell receptor (beta chain) with its context. Its antigen is still unknown. Here immunoSEQ multiplex PCR was the method, and the copy in TCRdb shows in-frame clones only, minus some. The profile shows 50,000 to 75,000 clones, 80% to 90% of them singletons. This CDR3 is built from 14 residues. V lost 7 bases, J lost 7 bases, and 17 bases lay in between. Germline V gene data show CDR1 as PRHDT and CDR2 as FYEKMQ (reference sequence). These data are taken from a study of Tregs in tolerant kidney transplant recipients. Regarding the study as a whole: Antigen-driven expansion was suggested because donor-specific Tregs expanded more than all Tregs in tolerant patients.

The rearrangement links TRBV13 to TRBJ2-1; a weak D match, TRBD2 (6 bases). The receptor was derived from a human donor who received a combined kidney and bone marrow transplant. The sequencing here drew on Tregs from blood, taken before the transplant. The CDR3 here is CASIKAGGRNEQFF. The CDR3 nucleotides are TGTGCCAGCATTAAAGCGGGTGGGCGGAATGAGCAGTTCTTC.